The present T cell receptor beta chain was sequenced within a study of blood T cell repertoires in COVID-19 (TCRdb year 2020). About the full investigation: Collaborator samples came from the United States, Italy and Spain and covered acute and convalescent phases of COVID-19. The material from the prospective study consisted of cDNA or gDNA derived from T cells, B-cell-depleted T cells, or PBMCs. Deeply sampled blood TCRbeta repertoires from subjects exposed to, actively infected with, or recovered from COVID-19 were included in the dataset. The repertoires were released in a freely available public database intended as a resource for research on the immune response to SARS-CoV-2. The samples were drawn from two sources: the first 160 participants of the ongoing ImmuneRACE study, and 950 to 1,500 subjects contributed by 6 global collaborators. A de-identified subject ID, COVID-19 status, age in years and sex were almost always included in the sample metadata. Where available, HLA class I and class II types were obtained from metadata supplied by the sample provider rather than from assay-based typing.

TCRbeta CDR3 regions were amplified from genomic DNA using the immunoSEQ Assay, a bias-controlled multiplex PCR. As for the authors' bioinformatics: Nucleated cell counts per sample were estimated from amplification of reference gene primers within the assay. To quantify the absolute abundance of each unique TCRbeta CDR3 rearrangement, sequence reads were collapsed and filtered. For each sample, productive Simpson clonality was calculated as the square root of Simpson's diversity index across productive rearrangements. In its TCRdb copy, this immuneACCESS table keeps in-frame sequences only and misses some clones. Where compared with another copy, unresolved V genes explain less than half of these, and the others have no known cause. That table gives V, J and clone size, and the DNA gave D and trimming. Within this sample are 400,000 to 450,000 clones, with 80% to 90% of them counted one time only. The top ten hold roughly 0.87% of the sample.

Comment on this clone: Its binding antigen is unknown. The input lacks base qualities; no much larger clone sits a single base away.

Paper-wide results and their limitations: The quantity of clinical and demographic metadata differed by source and by participant and was supplied without curation.

The CDR3 numbers 14 residues from cysteine through phenylalanine. Only the CDR3 DNA is retained, 42 bases long and in frame from the first base. The germline V gene supplies CDR1 MNHEY and CDR2 SVGAGI. Relative to germline, V is 5 bases shorter and J is 3 bases shorter, with 12 bases between their ends. In Seattle, one collaborating source enrolled patients while the infection was active and tracked those patients longitudinally over the course of disease. Collaborating institutions collected whole blood in K2EDTA tubes following their own protocols. For TCRbeta analysis, collaborators shipped samples as frozen whole blood, isolated PBMCs, or DNA extracted from either of those sample types.

The receptor comes from a man between 18 and 35 years old with COVID-19, enrolled during active disease. The sequence joins TRBV6-5 to TRBJ2-3; possibly the D gene is TRBD2, per 5 matching bases. Sample: peripheral blood. The CDR3 protein is CASSPRGSTDTQYF. The DNA reads TGTGCCAGCAGTCCCCGAGGGAGTACAGATACGCAGTATTTT.